These 21 T cell receptor beta chains were all obtained from the same sample, sequenced in a study of T cells in Graves' hyperthyroidism and ophthalmopathy. Amplification targeted TCR beta CDR3 regions from RNA transcripts. First-round RT-PCR with HTBI primers amplified the TCR CDR3 region. Via MiXCR, TCRdb re-called the multiplex PCR reads, giving one row per CDR3 protein. The data show hundreds of thousands of distinct CDR3 sequences, about a sixth seen once. Sample: blood. Receptors were obtained from a woman aged 18-29 years with Graves' hyperthyroidism.

The sample holds many counts of this clonotype. The chain couples TRBV12-3 or TRBV12-4 to TRBJ2-3; 9 nucleotides line up with TRBD1. This CDR3 is built from 15 residues. V trimming: 8 bases; J trimming: 1 base; junction bases outside the gene matches: 7. This CDR3 is CASRARDRGTDTQYF. The CDR3 nucleotides are TGTGCCAGCCGAGCAAGGGACAGGGGCACAGATACGCAGTATTTT.

This clonotype was detected a few times. CDR3 sequence reads: CASSKSTGVGTDTQYF. DNA of the CDR3: TGTGCCAGCAGTAAATCGACAGGGGTTGGTACAGATACGCAGTATTTT. The V call is TRBV6-1, the J call TRBJ2-3, with 8 bases that match TRBD1. The CDR3 contains 16 residues. Per germline, CDR1 MNHNS and CDR2 SASEGT. The V and J ends lost 5 bases and 3 bases, in that order; junction bases with no gene match: 10.

This clonotype was seen only a few times. The chain carries TRBV19 and TRBJ2-7; D ambiguous. This CDR3 contains 15 residues. V lost 7 bases, J lost 3 bases, and 19 bases lay in between. Looked up from germline, CDR1 is LNHDA and CDR2 is SQIVND (reference sequence). The CDR3 loop reads CASKYSHLGDYEQYF. The CDR3 nucleotides are TGTGCCAGTAAATATAGCCACCTTGGGGACTACGAGCAGTACTTC.

CDR3 loop: CAWSGRDQPQHF. CDR3 DNA sequence: TGTGCCTGGAGCGGCAGGGATCAGCCCCAGCATTTT. The chain uses TRBV30 and TRBJ1-5; possibly TRBD1 for D (5 bases). Germline CDR1 GTSNPN, CDR2 SVGIG (reference sequence). This CDR3 region has 12 residues. V was shortened by 3 bases and J by 5 bases, with 8 bases between the two germline ends.

The table lists this clonotype with many counts. J is TRBJ1-2 and V is TRBV6-1; D remains ambiguous. Per germline, CDR1 MNHNS and CDR2 SASEGT. V was clipped by 7 bases and J by 6 bases, with 24 bases between them. This CDR3 has 16 residues. CDR3 residues: CASTSPQNRRTDGYTF. The CDR3 DNA reads TGTGCCAGCACCTCACCACAGAATCGTCGTACGGATGGCTACACCTTC.

This clonotype was picked up many times. This chain uses TRBV5-1 with TRBJ2-7, with 8 bases identical to TRBD1. This CDR3 has 15 residues. The ends lost 3 bases at V and 1 base at J; junction bases unmatched: 6. Germline V gene sequence: CDR1 SGHRS, CDR2 YFSETQ. CDR3: CASSWGQERSYEQYF. CDR3 in DNA: TGCGCCAGCAGCTGGGGACAGGAGAGGTCCTACGAGCAGTACTTC.

This clonotype was detected a few times. The V gene is TRBV6-4, the J gene TRBJ1-5; a possible D gene is TRBD1 (5 bases). Germline loops: CDR1 MRHNA, CDR2 SNTAGT. With 6 bases removed from V and 3 bases from J, the gap between germline ends came to 18 bases. The CDR3 has 16 amino acids. Here the CDR3 reads CASRAPHRGLNQPQHF. The CDR3 bases are TGTGCCAGCAGGGCTCCCCACCGGGGCCTCAATCAGCCCCAGCATTTT.

This clonotype has a count of ten or more. V is TRBV7-2 and J is TRBJ1-1; possible D gene TRBD1, 5 bases. The CDR3 runs to 14 residues. The V end was cut by 2 bases, the J end by 3 bases, with 10 bases between. The V gene's germline CDR1 is SGHTA and CDR2 FQGNSA. DNA for the CDR3: TGTGCCAGCAGCTTAACCCGCAGGGACACTGAAGCTTTCTTT. Translation gives CASSLTRRDTEAFF.

The V call is TRBV20-1, the J call TRBJ2-7, with a weak D call TRBD2 (5 bases). Trimming took 3 bases from V and 5 from J, leaving 11 bases between them. The CDR3 loop spans 12 amino acids. The V gene's germline CDR1 is DFQATT and CDR2 SNEGSKA (reference sequence). The CDR3 DNA sequence: TGCAGTGCTAGTAGTAGCGTCCACGAGCAGTACTTC. Its protein is CSASSSVHEQYF.

This clonotype appeared many times. The chain links TRBV20-1 to TRBJ2-7; D is perhaps TRBD1 or TRBD2 (5 bases each). CDR1 and CDR2 (germline): DFQATT, SNEGSKA (reference sequence). CDR3 length: 14 amino acids. The V end lost 5 bases, the J end lost 0 bases, and 14 bases lay between the germline ends. CDR3 in DNA: TGCAGTGCTGATACCGGGGCAATCTCCTACGAGCAGTACTTC. Protein product: CSADTGAISYEQYF.

V is TRBV10-3 and J is TRBJ2-7; no definite D call. The J call is uncertain, as TRBJ2-1 better fits the DNA end. The CDR3 is made up of 14 amino acids. The germline gives CDR1 ENHRY, CDR2 SYGVKD. The CDR3 reads CAISESSYAYEQFF. In DNA form, the CDR3 reads TGTGCCATCAGTGAGTCTTCGTACGCCTACGAGCAGTTCTTC.

This clonotype occurred a few times. The chain employs TRBV24-1 and TRBJ2-7; 7 bases fit TRBD1. This CDR3 comprises 13 residues. Trimming at V came to 10 bases and at J to 0 bases, leaving 5 bases not matched to a gene. Germline CDR1 reads KGHDR; CDR2 reads SFDVKD. CDR3 nucleotide sequence: TGTGCCACGGCCGGGACAGCCTCCTACGAGCAGTACTTC. As protein: CATAGTASYEQYF.

The table lists this clonotype with many counts. The CDR3 sequence is CAARDNYNEQFF. CDR3 coding DNA: TGTGCCGCCCGGGACAATTACAATGAGCAGTTCTTC. V and J are TRBV10-3 and TRBJ2-1; D perhaps matches TRBD1 (6 bases). The CDR3 extends over 12 amino acids. Germline assignment: CDR1 ENHRY and CDR2 SYGVKD. Trimming took off 11 bases at V and 4 bases at J, with 12 bases between the two ends.

At least ten counts were recorded for this clonotype. The rearrangement links TRBV20-1 to TRBJ2-1; 10 bases line up with TRBD2. V shed 0 bases, J shed 1 base, and the junction held 6 bases outside the gene matches. The CDR3 totals 17 residues. The germline gives CDR1 DFQATT, CDR2 SNEGSKA (reference sequence). As DNA, the CDR3 is TGCAGTGCTAGAGATCCAAGCGGGAGGGCGTCCTACAATGAGCAGTTCTTC. It encodes CSARDPSGRASYNEQFF.

The V and J genes are TRBV7-6 and TRBJ2-7; 11 bases agree with TRBD2. Germline V gene lookup returns CDR1 SGHVS and CDR2 FNYEAQ. Unmatched junction bases numbered 4, after V lost 1 base and J lost 5 bases. The CDR3 runs 15 residues. CDR3 loop: CASSLELAGAHEQYF. CDR3 DNA: TGTGCCAGCAGCTTAGAACTAGCGGGAGCCCACGAGCAGTACTTC.

This clonotype came up many times. The genes are TRBV28 and TRBJ2-3; a possible D gene is TRBD2 (7 bases). The CDR3 has 16 amino acids. In germline, CDR1 is MDHEN, CDR2 SYDVKM. Trimming shortened V by 6 bases and J by 6 bases, and 22 bases separated the two germline ends. The CDR3 sequence: CASSRVGRGVPDTQYF. The CDR3 region has the DNA TGTGCCAGCAGCCGGGTGGGGAGGGGGGTTCCGGATACGCAGTATTTT. The full variable domain, in which reference TRBV28 and TRBJ2-3 provide the parts outside the CDR3, is DVKVTQSSRYLVKRTGEKVFLECVQDMDHENMFWYRQDPGLGLRLIYFSYDVKMKEKGDIPEGYSVSREKKERFSLILESASTNQTSMYLCASSRVGRGVPDTQYFGPGTRLTVL.

The gene calls are TRBV7-2 and TRBJ2-2; 7 nucleotides agree with TRBD1. The CDR3 contains 17 residues. The V segment lost 3 bases and the J segment 2 bases; nucleotides outside the gene matches: 9. The germline V gene has CDR1 SGHTA and CDR2 FQGNSA. Here the CDR3 reads CASSLRTGTENTGELFF. In DNA, the CDR3 is TGTGCCAGCAGCTTGCGAACCGGGACAGAAAACACCGGGGAGCTGTTTTTT.

The V gene is TRBV29-1, the J gene TRBJ2-3; 9 nucleotides line up with TRBD2. V lost 1 base and J lost 9; bases outside the gene matches: 11. Germline-derived CDR1 and CDR2 are SQVTM and ANQGSEA. The CDR3 length is 15 residues. This CDR3 reads CSVEVPPRLAATQYF. CDR3 bases: TGCAGCGTTGAAGTCCCACCCCGACTAGCGGCAACGCAGTATTTT.

This clonotype showed up many times. The chain is built from TRBV20-1 and TRBJ1-2; 8 bases fit TRBD1. CDR1 is DFQATT, CDR2 SNEGSKA, per germline (reference sequence). Unmatched junction bases numbered 8, after V lost 4 bases and J lost 7 bases. The CDR3 runs 13 residues. DNA of the CDR3: TGCAGTGCTATAGTTCACAGGGGGTCTGGCTACACCTTC. The encoded protein is CSAIVHRGSGYTF.

This clonotype was observed at least ten times. The chain employs TRBV20-1 and TRBJ2-1, with a weak D call TRBD1 (6 bases). The V gene lost 1 base and the J gene lost 5 bases, with 9 bases spanning the gap. The CDR3 sequence is 13 residues long. Germline V lookup: CDR1 DFQATT, CDR2 SNEGSKA (reference sequence). The CDR3 spells CSARAGQNNEQFF. The CDR3 DNA is TGCAGTGCTAGAGCGGGACAAAACAATGAGCAGTTCTTC.

This clonotype was counted a few times. This chain uses TRBV7-9 with TRBJ2-3, with 11 bases identical to TRBD2. Germline-derived CDR1 and CDR2 are SEHNR and FQNEAQ (reference sequence). This CDR3 is 18 amino acids long. The J segment lost 3 bases and the V segment lost 5 bases, leaving 13 bases of the junction unmatched. The CDR3 DNA follows: TGTGCCAGCAGCCTGATATCCTATAGCGGGAGGGAAACAGATACGCAGTATTTT. Translated: CASSLISYSGRETDTQYF.